This T cell receptor beta chain emerged from a study of cytomegalovirus exposure and HLA in healthy donors. This PCR relied on a set of 60 Vbeta primers and 13 Jbeta primers. Profiled with immunoSEQ multiplex PCR; TCRdb holds only in-frame clones, not every one. The sample holds 100,000 to 150,000 clones, 75% to 90% seen once. This CDR3 is built from 16 residues. The germline V and J ends were trimmed by 3 bases and 1 base, with 14 bases remaining between them. Germline CDR1 is SGDLS and CDR2 is YYNGEE. This clone has just one count. What was sequenced was PBMCs. The receptor was derived from a middle-aged man in good health and CMV-seronegative. V gene TRBV9 combines with J gene TRBJ1-3, with D uncertain. CDR3 DNA: TGTGCCAGCAGCGCCTCCGCGGGCTTATCTGGAAACACCATATATTTT. Protein sequence: CASSASAGLSGNTIYF.